Listed below are T cell receptor beta chains from one sample, sequenced in a study of cytotoxic CD8 clonotypes in ibrutinib-treated CLL. Generated by immunoSEQ multiplex PCR, the TCRdb table keeps only in-frame clones and is missing some. The top ten hold 5% to 6.5% of the sample, which has fewer than 400,000 clones, roughly 67% seen once. The source material was PBMCs, sampled after 36 months of ibrutinib treatment. Receptor source: a human donor with chronic lymphocytic leukemia. CDR3s include the opening cysteine and the closing phenylalanine or tryptophan. Fields, in order: clone size, CDR3 length, V gene, D gene, J gene, CDR3 protein, CDR3 DNA. The D gene is left open where the match is weak. Only some rows state a clone size, as once, few, many or a class for expanded clones.

>.|18|TRBV7-2|TRBD1|TRBJ2-1
CASSLGPTGMGSYNEQFF
TGTGCCAGCAGCTTAGGGCCGACAGGGATGGGGTCCTACAATGAGCAGTTCTTC
>.|15|TRBV18|.|TRBJ1-2
CASSPLMTGPHGYTF
TGTGCCAGCTCACCACTAATGACAGGCCCCCATGGCTACACCTTC
>.|17|TRBV4-2|.|TRBJ2-7
CASSQDAYRGTSYEQYF
TGTGCCAGCAGCCAAGATGCTTATCGGGGAACTTCCTACGAGCAGTACTTC
>.|18|TRBV11-2|.|TRBJ1-4
CASSSRVLPLATNEKLFF
TGTGCCAGCAGCTCAAGGGTTTTGCCCCTTGCAACTAATGAAAAACTGTTTTTT
>.|17|TRBV9|.|TRBJ2-2
CASSVGSAGWYTGELFF
TGTGCCAGCAGCGTAGGCTCCGCAGGGTGGTACACCGGGGAGCTGTTTTTT
>once|14|TRBV2|.|TRBJ2-1
CASLLGSSYNEQFF
TGTGCCAGCCTTCTAGGGAGCTCCTACAATGAGCAGTTCTTC
>.|15|TRBV5-1|.|TRBJ1-2
CASSPETATNYGYTF
TGCGCCAGCAGCCCAGAGACAGCTACTAACTATGGCTACACCTTC
>.|13|TRBV29-1|.|TRBJ2-7
CSVGEYVGYEQYF
TGCAGCGTTGGGGAGTACGTGGGCTACGAGCAGTACTTC
>.|16|TRBV11-3|TRBD2|TRBJ2-3
CASSKTSGSTGDTQYF
TGTGCCAGCAGCAAGACTAGCGGGAGCACAGGAGATACGCAGTATTTT
>.|13|TRBV9|TRBD2|TRBJ2-7
CASSVAGGSEQYF
TGTGCCAGCAGCGTAGCCGGCGGGAGCGAGCAGTACTTC
>.|12|TRBV29-1|.|TRBJ1-3
CSVIASGNTIYF
TGCAGCGTGATCGCCTCTGGAAACACCATATATTTT
>.|16|TRBV7-9|.|TRBJ2-1
CASSPRGVISYNEQFF
TGTGCCAGCAGCCCCCGCGGGGTCATCTCCTACAATGAGCAGTTCTTC
>.|16|TRBV4-1|.|TRBJ1-4
CASSQAAGKGNEKLFF
TGCGCCAGCAGCCAAGCGGCAGGGAAGGGAAATGAAAAACTGTTTTTT
>.|14|TRBV6-4|.|TRBJ2-3
CASSVGESTDTQYF
TGTGCCAGCAGTGTAGGCGAAAGCACAGATACGCAGTATTTT
>.|16|TRBV18|TRBD1|TRBJ2-2
CASSPTYRDSAGELFF
TGTGCCAGCTCGCCGACATACCGGGACAGCGCCGGGGAGCTGTTTTTT
>.|13|TRBV7-9|.|TRBJ1-1
CASSMGPATQAFF
TGTGCCAGCAGTATGGGACCAGCTACCCAAGCTTTCTTT
>.|17|TRBV18|TRBD1|TRBJ2-3
CASSPPGQGMSTDTQYF
TGTGCCAGCTCACCACCGGGACAGGGCATGAGCACAGATACGCAGTATTTT
>once|13|TRBV5-1|.|TRBJ1-1
CASSDDRIGEAFF
TGCGCCAGCAGCGACGACAGGATTGGGGAAGCTTTCTTT
>.|15|TRBV27|TRBD1|TRBJ1-1
CASSLRGQLNTEAFF
TGTGCCAGCAGTCTACGGGGACAGTTAAACACTGAAGCTTTCTTT
>.|17|TRBV27|.|TRBJ2-7
CASSRYPNPGRHYEQYF
TGTGCCAGCAGCCGCTACCCGAACCCGGGACGCCACTACGAGCAGTACTTC
>.|17|TRBV5-1|TRBD2|TRBJ2-3
CASSIPTSGTSTDTQYF
TGCGCCAGCAGCATACCGACTAGCGGAACTAGCACAGATACGCAGTATTTT
>.|16|TRBV9|.|TRBJ2-2
CASSVEGHINTGELFF
TGTGCCAGCAGCGTGGAAGGACACATTAACACCGGGGAGCTGTTTTTT
>.|15|TRBV5-1|TRBD1|TRBJ1-3
CASSLGTAAANTIYF
TGCGCCAGCAGCCTCGGGACAGCAGCAGCAAACACCATATATTTT
>.|15|TRBV29-1|.|TRBJ2-3
CSVEGRRERTDTQYF
TGCAGCGTCGAAGGCAGAAGGGAGCGCACAGATACGCAGTATTTT
>once|14|TRBV9|TRBD1|TRBJ2-3
CASSVRGLTDTQYF
TGTGCCAGCAGCGTCAGGGGGCTCACAGATACGCAGTATTTT
>.|16|TRBV21-1|.|TRBJ2-3
CASSKETSGTPDTQYF
TGTGCCAGCAGCAAAGAAACTAGCGGGACTCCAGATACGCAGTATTTT
>few|19|TRBV7-8|TRBD2|TRBJ2-2
CASSFRRTSGKANTGELFF
TGTGCCAGCAGCTTTAGGCGGACTAGCGGGAAAGCGAACACCGGGGAGCTGTTTTTT
>few|17|TRBV27|.|TRBJ1-2
CASSPQQPGSGGYGYTF
TGTGCCAGCAGTCCCCAGCAACCGGGGTCGGGAGGGTATGGCTACACCTTC
>.|13|TRBV28|TRBD2|TRBJ2-7
CASSRGGRYEQYF
TGTGCCAGCAGTAGGGGCGGGAGATACGAGCAGTACTTC
>.|15|TRBV6-1|TRBD2|TRBJ2-3
CASRVRGMSTDTQYF
TGTGCCAGCCGAGTGCGGGGGATGAGCACAGATACGCAGTATTTT
>.|15|TRBV4-1|.|TRBJ2-7
CASSHGGGGNYEQYF
TGCGCCAGCAGCCACGGTGGGGGAGGAAACTACGAGCAGTACTTC
>.|16|TRBV25-1|TRBD1|TRBJ2-7
CASSDLRTGGSYEQYF
TGTGCCAGCAGTGACCTCCGGACAGGGGGGTCCTACGAGCAGTACTTC
>.|14|TRBV11-2|.|TRBJ1-1
CASSMTVRVSEAFF
TGTGCCAGCAGCATGACAGTTCGGGTCTCTGAAGCTTTCTTT
>.|16|TRBV9|TRBD1|TRBJ2-7
CASSRRVGTGVVEQYF
TGTGCCAGCAGCCGGAGGGTAGGGACAGGCGTGGTAGAGCAGTACTTC
>few|14|TRBV27|TRBD2|TRBJ2-1
CASQSGSSYNEQFF
TGTGCCAGCCAGAGCGGGAGCTCCTACAATGAGCAGTTCTTC
>.|15|TRBV10-2|.|TRBJ2-7
CASSASNRWTYEQYF
TGCGCCAGCAGTGCTTCGAATAGGTGGACGTACGAGCAGTACTTC
>.|13|TRBV5-1|TRBD1|TRBJ2-7
CASSTYRGNEQYF
TGCGCCAGCAGCACCTACAGGGGTAACGAGCAGTACTTC
>.|13|TRBV5-6|TRBD1|TRBJ2-5
CASSSTGAETQYF
TGTGCCAGCAGCTCAACAGGGGCCGAGACCCAGTACTTC
>once|14|TRBV6-5|.|TRBJ2-7
CASSYRGIDYEQYF
TGTGCCAGCAGTTACAGGGGGATTGACTACGAGCAGTACTTC
>.|13|TRBV6-5|.|TRBJ2-2
CASSIPGTGELFF
TGTGCCAGCAGTATTCCCGGGACAGGGGAGCTGTTTTTT
>once|14|TRBV29-1|.|TRBJ2-7
CSVAQGPTSYEQYF
TGCAGCGTTGCCCAAGGCCCAACTTCCTACGAGCAGTACTTC
>.|13|TRBV29-1|TRBD1|TRBJ2-7
CSVQTGGPYEQYF
TGCAGCGTTCAGACAGGGGGACCCTACGAGCAGTACTTC
>.|12|TRBV5-1|.|TRBJ2-7
CASSARDGEQYF
TGCGCCAGCTCAGCCCGAGACGGCGAGCAGTACTTC
>.|15|TRBV7-9|.|TRBJ2-7
CASSLGGRVSYEQYF
TGTGCCAGCAGCTTAGGCGGCAGGGTCAGCTACGAGCAGTACTTC
>.|19|TRBV19|.|TRBJ1-1
CASSNELGDRGMENTEAFF
TGTGCCAGTAGCAACGAACTAGGGGACCGGGGGATGGAGAACACTGAAGCTTTCTTT
>few|15|TRBV7-3|.|TRBJ1-6
CASSLMGVGNSPLHF
TGTGCCAGCAGCTTAATGGGGGTGGGGAATTCACCCCTCCACTTT
>.|15|TRBV5-8|TRBD1|TRBJ2-7
CASSLGQGVVYEQYF
TGTGCCAGCAGCTTGGGACAGGGGGTCGTATACGAGCAGTACTTC
>.|15|TRBV25-1|TRBD1|TRBJ1-2
CASSAPDRANYGYTF
TGTGCCAGCAGTGCCCCGGACAGGGCTAACTATGGCTACACCTTC
>few|15|TRBV7-3|TRBD2|TRBJ2-2
CASSLSGRASGELFF
TGTGCCAGCAGCCTTAGCGGGAGGGCCTCCGGGGAGCTGTTTTTT
>few|15|TRBV6-5|.|TRBJ1-1
CASSYSFYKDTEAFF
TGTGCCAGCAGTTACTCGTTTTATAAGGACACTGAAGCTTTCTTT
>few|15|TRBV7-3|.|TRBJ2-3
CASSPLADPTDTQYF
TGTGCCAGCAGCCCCCTAGCCGATCCCACAGATACGCAGTATTTT
>.|16|TRBV5-1|.|TRBJ2-1
CASSFLGASPYNEQFF
TGCGCCAGCAGCTTTCTGGGGGCCTCTCCCTACAATGAGCAGTTCTTC
>.|16|TRBV4-2|.|TRBJ2-2
CASSQARGTDTGELFF
TGTGCCAGCAGCCAAGCTAGGGGCACTGACACCGGGGAGCTGTTTTTT
>.|15|TRBV9|.|TRBJ2-1
CASSVGSGSYNEQFF
TGTGCCAGCAGCGTAGGGAGCGGTTCCTACAATGAGCAGTTCTTC
>.|16|TRBV5-1|TRBD1|TRBJ2-3
CASSRTGASSTDTQYF
TGCGCCAGCAGCCGGACAGGGGCCTCAAGCACAGATACGCAGTATTTT
>.|16|TRBV7-2|TRBD2|TRBJ2-7
CASSLWGTSGSYEQYF
TGTGCCAGCAGCTTATGGGGGACTAGCGGGAGTTACGAGCAGTACTTC
>.|17|TRBV28|TRBD2|TRBJ2-7
CASSLLIGLAGAYEQYF
TGTGCCAGCAGTTTATTAATTGGACTAGCGGGAGCCTACGAGCAGTACTTC